The T cell receptor (beta chain) described here comes from a study of early T cells in non-severe SARS-CoV-2 infection. Across the study: The chains were unpaired, and the sequenced material was bulk RNA from unsorted whole blood.

About this clonotype: Its specificity is unknown.

This CDR3 comprises 14 residues. Germline-derived CDR1 and CDR2 are SEHNR and FQNEAQ (reference sequence). V lost 4 bases and J lost 9; bases outside the gene matches: 5. Attached unique molecular identifiers marked individual cDNA molecules. TCRdb re-called the 5' RACE reads through MiXCR, storing one row per CDR3 protein. The sample contains 45,000 to 55,000 distinct CDR3 sequences, around a tenth of which appear only once. Study-wide results and limits: Anti-spike CD8 responses were favored by VDJdb matching, which missed private and CD4 specificities.

The V and J genes are TRBV7-9 and TRBJ1-6; 8 bases agree with TRBD1. This TCR came from an adult who was a healthcare worker with PCR-confirmed SARS-CoV-2 infection or an uninfected control (not recorded which). The material sequenced was whole blood. The CDR3 region is CASSSGQGSSPLHF. In DNA form, the CDR3 reads TGTGCCAGCAGCTCCGGACAGGGAAGTTCACCCCTCCACTTT.